Listed below are T cell receptor beta chains from one sample, sequenced in a study of healthy donors' naive CD4 and CD8 T cells. TCRdb reprocessed the reads with MiXCR, giving one entry per CDR3 protein. The repertoire consists of about 180,000 distinct CDR3 sequences, with around 70% occurring once and the leading ten covering 2% to 2.5%. The sequenced sample consisted of naive CD4+ and CD8+ T cells sorted from blood, pooled from several donors. These TCRs come from a pool of human donors in good health; the sample pools cells from several healthy donors. Both conserved end residues are part of each CDR3. A D gene is named only where the DNA matches it firmly. The size of a clone is reported for some rows only, either as once, few or many, or as a class for expanded clones.

clone_size,j_call,v_call,d_call,cdr3_length,cdr3_nt,cdr3_aa
.,TRBJ2-5,TRBV29-1,.,11,TGCAGCCCTGAGAGGGGAGAGACCCAGTACTTC,CSPERGETQYF
.,TRBJ1-1,TRBV7-8,.,13,TGTGCCAGCAGCCCCGTCCGGGAAACTGAAGCTTTCTTT,CASSPVRETEAFF
.,TRBJ2-1,TRBV19,.,13,TGTGCCAGTAGTATGGGTTTCCGGGATGAGCAGTTCTTC,CASSMGFRDEQFF
few,TRBJ1-5,TRBV27,.,14,TGTGCCAGCAGTGACGGCGGGCTAAATCAGCCCCAGCATTTT,CASSDGGLNQPQHF
.,TRBJ2-2,TRBV29-1,TRBD2,13,TGCAGCGTTGAGAAGGCTAGCGGCACCGGGGAGCTGTTT,CSVEKASGTGELF
.,TRBJ2-1,TRBV6-2/TRBV6-3,.,18,TGTGCCAGCAGTTCGGCGACTAGTTGGGGGAGCTCCTACAATGAGCAGTTCTTC,CASSSATSWGSSYNEQFF
.,TRBJ2-3,TRBV12-3/TRBV12-4,.,15,TGTGCCAGCACCCCGCGGGACTCTCGCACAGATACGCAGTATTTT,CASTPRDSRTDTQYF
.,TRBJ2-7,TRBV30,.,13,TGTGCCTGGAGTGTAGGAGCGGGACATTGGCAGTACTTC,CAWSVGAGHWQYF
.,TRBJ1-1,TRBV6-5,.,14,TGTGCCAGCAGTTACTCGGTTTCGAGCACTGAAGCTTTCTTT,CASSYSVSSTEAFF
.,TRBJ2-7,TRBV29-1,.,13,TGCAGCGTGGGGACCGGACCCACCTACGAGCAGTACTTC,CSVGTGPTYEQYF
few,TRBJ1-5,TRBV5-6,.,15,TGTGCCAGCAGCTTAGGGCGGGTGTTAAATCAGCCCCAGCATTTT,CASSLGRVLNQPQHF
.,TRBJ1-1,TRBV5-1,.,15,TGCGCCAGCAACGGACAGTTCGGAATGAACACTGAAGCTTTCTTT,CASNGQFGMNTEAFF
.,TRBJ1-1,TRBV29-1,.,13,TGCAGCGTTTTAAGGTCGCGGAACACTGAAGCTTTCTTT,CSVLRSRNTEAFF
.,TRBJ2-3,TRBV10-3,.,12,TGTGCCATCAGTGAATCCACAGATACGCAGTATTTT,CAISESTDTQYF
.,TRBJ2-5,TRBV6-5,TRBD2,15,TGTGCCAGCAGCACCGTCGATAGCGGGCAAGAGACCCAGTACTTC,CASSTVDSGQETQYF
.,TRBJ1-1,TRBV29-1,.,14,TGCAGCGTTGTTTCAGGGCAGGGAGAAACTGAAGCTTTCTTT,CSVVSGQGETEAFF
.,TRBJ2-5,TRBV29-1,.,10,TGCAGCGTTGGGGACGAGACCCAGTACTTC,CSVGDETQYF
once,TRBJ1-6,TRBV27,.,14,TGTGCCAGCAAGGCCGGCGACTATAATTCACCCCTCCACTTT,CASKAGDYNSPLHF
.,TRBJ1-2,TRBV29-1,.,14,TGCAGCGTTGGCCCCCGGCACTCCCGAGGCGGCTACACCTTC,CSVGPRHSRGGYTF
.,TRBJ1-1,TRBV27,TRBD1,15,TGTGCCAGCAGTTTAGGGACAGCTGCAGTGGCTGAAGCTTTCTTT,CASSLGTAAVAEAFF
few,TRBJ2-5,TRBV5-1,TRBD2,14,TGCGCCAGCAGCTACTCAGCGGGGTCAGAGACCCAGTACTTC,CASSYSAGSETQYF
few,TRBJ2-3,TRBV29-1,.,13,TGCAGCGTCAATTCGCTGCACACAGATACGCAGTATTTT,CSVNSLHTDTQYF
.,TRBJ1-2,TRBV28,.,14,TGTGCCAGCAGTTTACAGGGGTACATCTATGGCTACACCTTC,CASSLQGYIYGYTF
.,TRBJ2-5,TRBV29-1,TRBD2,15,TGCAGCGTTCAGCCTAGCGGGACTTTCCAAGAGACCCAGTACTTC,CSVQPSGTFQETQYF
.,TRBJ2-7,TRBV6-6,.,18,TGTGCCAGCAGTTACTCGAGTAGTACGGCGCTGAGGTCCTACGAGCAGTACTTC,CASSYSSSTALRSYEQYF
.,TRBJ2-1,TRBV5-1,TRBD2,14,TGCGCCAGCAGCCCCGGGACTAGCGGGATATTTCAGTTCTTC,CASSPGTSGIFQFF
.,TRBJ1-2,TRBV6-5,.,13,TGTGCCAGCAGCCCAACAGGGAAGAATGGCTACACCTTC,CASSPTGKNGYTF
.,TRBJ1-2,TRBV29-1,.,12,TGCAGCGTAGGACAGCGGATGGGTGGCTACACCTTC,CSVGQRMGGYTF
.,TRBJ2-1,TRBV18,.,20,TGTGCCAGCTCACCTTCGGCCCCGACAGAGGCCTGGGTATCCTACAATGAGCAGTTCTTC,CASSPSAPTEAWVSYNEQFF
once,TRBJ2-4,TRBV29-1,.,14,TGCAGCGTGCCGGGCGACCTAGCCAAAAACATTCAGTATTTC,CSVPGDLAKNIQYF
.,TRBJ2-3,TRBV3-2,.,19,TGTGCCAGCAGCCAAGATTGTTCTAGCGGGACTTCTAGCACAGATACGCAGTATTTT,CASSQDCSSGTSSTDTQYF
few,TRBJ1-1,TRBV12-3/TRBV12-4,.,14,TGTGCCAGCAGTTTGTGGGGTGTGAACACTGAAGCTTTCTTT,CASSLWGVNTEAFF
.,TRBJ1-2,TRBV2,.,12,TGTGCCAGCAGTGACGGCTTCTATGGCTACACCTTC,CASSDGFYGYTF
.,TRBJ2-6,TRBV29-1,.,15,TGCAGCGTTGAAGAGGGGGGCTCTGGGGCCAACGTCCTGACTTTC,CSVEEGGSGANVLTF
.,TRBJ2-7,TRBV10-3,.,13,TGTGCCATCAGTGAGGGCCCCTCCTACGAGCAGTACTTC,CAISEGPSYEQYF
.,TRBJ2-3,TRBV5-1,.,15,TGCGCCAGCAGCGTACTAGGGACCCCCACAGATACGCAGTATTTT,CASSVLGTPTDTQYF
.,TRBJ2-7,TRBV30,.,11,TGTGCCTGGACACAGGGAGGGGAGCAGTACTTC,CAWTQGGEQYF
.,TRBJ1-6,TRBV19,TRBD1,16,TGTGCCAGTAGGTCCGGGACAGGGATGAATAATTCACCCCTCCACTTT,CASRSGTGMNNSPLHF
.,TRBJ2-5,TRBV29-1,TRBD2,13,TGCACAACTAGCGGGCCATCCCAAGAGACCCAGTACTTC,CTTSGPSQETQYF
.,TRBJ1-5,TRBV12-3/TRBV12-4,TRBD1,16,TGTGCCAGCACTCGACAGGGATCGAGTGGCAATCAGCCCCAGCATTTT,CASTRQGSSGNQPQHF
.,TRBJ2-1,TRBV28,TRBD1,13,TGTGCCAGCAGAGGGACAGGGGTGAATGAGCAGTTCTTC,CASRGTGVNEQFF